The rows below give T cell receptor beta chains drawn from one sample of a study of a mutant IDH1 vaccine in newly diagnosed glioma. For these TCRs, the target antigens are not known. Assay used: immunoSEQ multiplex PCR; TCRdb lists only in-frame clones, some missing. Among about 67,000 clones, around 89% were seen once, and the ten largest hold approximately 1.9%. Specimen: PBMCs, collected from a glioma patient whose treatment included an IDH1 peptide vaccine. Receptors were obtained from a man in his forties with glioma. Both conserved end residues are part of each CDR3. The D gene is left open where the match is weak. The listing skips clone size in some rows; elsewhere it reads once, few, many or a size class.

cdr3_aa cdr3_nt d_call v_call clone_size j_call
CASTKIGVPNSPLHF TGTGCCAGCACCAAAATTGGGGTTCCCAATTCACCCCTCCACTTT . TRBV7-2 . TRBJ1-6
CASSLGQGYTEAFF TGCGCCAGCAGTCTGGGACAGGGCTACACTGAAGCTTTCTTT TRBD1 TRBV10-1 . TRBJ1-1
CASSPHPDTGELFF TGTGCCAGCAGCCCCCACCCAGACACCGGGGAGCTGTTTTTT . TRBV5-6 . TRBJ2-2
CARGGAGGPGETQYF TGTGCCAGAGGGGGAGCGGGAGGGCCTGGGGAGACCCAGTACTTC . TRBV21-1 . TRBJ2-5
CASSSDRGNIQYF TGTGCCAGCAGCTCCGACAGGGGGAACATTCAGTACTTC TRBD1 TRBV11-2 . TRBJ2-4
CASSSRGRDTDTQYF TGTGCCAGTAGTTCCCGCGGGAGGGACACAGATACGCAGTATTTT TRBD2 TRBV19 . TRBJ2-3
CASSPRPGQGSNQPQHF TGTGCCAGCAGCCCTAGACCGGGGCAGGGAAGCAATCAGCCCCAGCATTTT . TRBV5-4 . TRBJ1-5
CASSSATGGNTIYF TGCGCCAGCAGCTCGGCGACAGGGGGAAACACCATATATTTT TRBD1 TRBV5-1 . TRBJ1-3
CASSAGQGHVDTQYF TGCGCCAGCAGCGCGGGACAGGGCCACGTAGATACGCAGTATTTT TRBD1 TRBV5-1 . TRBJ2-3
CASSVGNSGSHTDTQYF TGTGCCAGCAGCGTAGGCAATAGCGGGAGCCACACAGATACGCAGTATTTT TRBD2 TRBV9 . TRBJ2-3
CASSTDRAYGYTF TGTGCCAGCAGTACGGACAGGGCTTATGGCTACACCTTC TRBD1 TRBV2 once TRBJ1-2
CASSFQLEGELFF TGTGCCAGCAGCTTTCAGCTGGAAGGGGAGCTGTTTTTT . TRBV7-2 few TRBJ2-2
CASSPRDSSYGTIYF TGTGCCAGCTCACCGAGGGACAGTTCGTACGGCACCATATATTTT TRBD1 TRBV18 . TRBJ1-3
CASSDSGGSGANVLTF TGTGCCAGCAGTGACTCGGGGGGCTCTGGGGCCAACGTCCTGACTTTC . TRBV6-4 once TRBJ2-6
CASSAPLLAGEDNEQFF TGTGCCAGCAGCGCCCCCCTCTTAGCGGGAGAGGACAATGAGCAGTTCTTC . TRBV21-1 . TRBJ2-1
CASSAQPSGASTDTQYF TGCGCCAGCAGCGCCCAACCTAGCGGGGCTAGCACAGATACGCAGTATTTT TRBD2 TRBV5-1 . TRBJ2-3
CATSGWGNTEAFF TGTGCCACCTCGGGTTGGGGGAACACTGAAGCTTTCTTT . TRBV2 . TRBJ1-1
CASSLAAGRDLLSSYNEQFF TGTGCCAGCAGCTTAGCCGCGGGTAGGGACTTGTTAAGCTCCTACAATGAGCAGTTCTTC . TRBV7-8 . TRBJ2-1
CASSTRQGVPRMDTQYF TGTGCCAGCAGCACCCGACAGGGGGTGCCGAGGATGGATACGCAGTATTTT TRBD1 TRBV7-9 . TRBJ2-3
CASSYTPRLARGSVYF TGTGCCAGCAGTTACACCCCAAGACTAGCCCGAGGGTCAGTGTACTTC TRBD2 TRBV6-5 few TRBJ2-5
CASSNRGTGQETQYF TGTGCCAGCAGCAACAGGGGGACGGGGCAAGAGACCCAGTACTTC TRBD1 TRBV5-4 . TRBJ2-5
CASSSGQGALYNSPLHF TGTGCCAGCAGCTCGGGACAGGGGGCACTCTATAATTCACCCCTCCACTTT TRBD1 TRBV7-9 . TRBJ1-6
CASSAGTGGFGEQFF TGTGCCAGCAGTGCCGGGACAGGGGGGTTCGGTGAGCAGTTCTTC TRBD1 TRBV28 . TRBJ2-1
CASSLHRSYQETQYF TGTGCCAGCAGCTTGCACAGGTCGTACCAAGAGACCCAGTACTTC . TRBV5-6 . TRBJ2-5
CASSSDRNTEAFF TGTGCCAGCAGCTCAGACAGGAACACTGAAGCTTTCTTT . TRBV28 . TRBJ1-1
CASSSQGGYTEAFF TGTGCCAGCAGTTCCCAGGGAGGGTACACTGAAGCTTTCTTT . TRBV5-5 . TRBJ1-1
CSVDTSGAMNTEAFF TGCAGCGTTGATACCTCGGGAGCTATGAACACTGAAGCTTTCTTT . TRBV29-1 . TRBJ1-1
CAWTGAVGPLHF TGTGCCTGGACCGGGGCCGTTGGGCCCCTCCACTTT . TRBV30 . TRBJ1-6
CASSRSDGGYTF TGTGCCAGCAGCCGTTCGGACGGCGGCTACACCTTC . TRBV4-2 . TRBJ1-2
CASSPRTGGDDEQFF TGTGCCAGCTCACCTCGGACAGGGGGTGACGATGAGCAGTTCTTC TRBD1 TRBV18 . TRBJ2-1
CASSPQGGGSSGNTIYF TGTGCCAGCAGCCCTCAGGGGGGGGGCAGTTCAGGAAACACCATATATTTT TRBD1 TRBV7-6 . TRBJ1-3
CASSPGRDRGRMNTEAFF TGTGCCAGCAGCCCCGGTAGGGACAGGGGGCGGATGAACACTGAAGCTTTCTTT TRBD1 TRBV11-2 . TRBJ1-1
CASSFSGITDTQYF TGCGCCAGCAGTTTTTCGGGCATCACAGATACGCAGTATTTT . TRBV10-1 . TRBJ2-3
CASSRGGEWGQETQYF TGTGCCAGCAGCCGAGGGGGGGAGTGGGGCCAAGAGACCCAGTACTTC . TRBV11-2 once TRBJ2-5
CASSPGRISNQPQHF TGCGCCAGCAGTCCGGGACGGATAAGCAATCAGCCCCAGCATTTT . TRBV4-1 . TRBJ1-5
CASSLGQSSGNTIYF TGTGCCAGCAGCCTGGGACAGAGCTCTGGAAACACCATATATTTT TRBD1 TRBV11-3 . TRBJ1-3
CASSGGLLLAKNIQYF TGTGCCAGCAGTGGGGGACTTCTCTTAGCCAAAAACATTCAGTACTTC . TRBV28 . TRBJ2-4
CASSEDWTGEKLFF TGTGCCAGCAGTGAAGACTGGACAGGGGAAAAACTGTTTTTT TRBD1 TRBV6-1 . TRBJ1-4
CASSETPGQHNSPLHF TGTGCCAGCAGCGAGACTCCGGGACAGCATAATTCACCCCTCCACTTT TRBD1 TRBV6-4 . TRBJ1-6
CASSNLNADTQYF TGTGCCAGCTCAAACCTCAACGCAGATACGCAGTATTTT . TRBV18 . TRBJ2-3
CSVASGLFQPQHF TGCAGCGTTGCCTCAGGTCTTTTCCAGCCCCAGCATTTT . TRBV29-1 . TRBJ1-5
CASSPTGTGRNNEQFF TGTGCCAGCAGCCCTACCGGGACAGGGAGAAACAATGAGCAGTTCTTC TRBD1 TRBV4-2 . TRBJ2-1
CASSFRPIRSGNTIYF TGTGCCAGCAGCTTCCGACCGATCCGTTCTGGAAACACCATATATTTT . TRBV11-2 few TRBJ1-3
CASSVDDGNEQFF TGTGCCAGCAGCGTAGATGACGGCAATGAGCAGTTCTTC . TRBV9 once TRBJ2-1
CAISELLAGGRNEQFF TGTGCCATCAGTGAGTTACTAGCGGGAGGGCGCAATGAGCAGTTCTTC TRBD2 TRBV10-3 . TRBJ2-1
CASSLGRARTEAFF TGTGCCAGCAGCTTAGGCAGGGCGCGAACTGAAGCTTTCTTT . TRBV11-2 . TRBJ1-1
CASSAQGTMDEQFF TGTGCCAGCAGCGCCCAGGGGACGATGGATGAGCAGTTCTTC . TRBV9 . TRBJ2-1
CASSELAGETGELFF TGTGCCAGCAGTGAACTAGCGGGAGAAACCGGGGAGCTGTTTTTT TRBD2 TRBV6-4 many TRBJ2-2
CSVEATNRWWGYTF TGCAGCGTTGAAGCTACGAACCGATGGTGGGGCTACACCTTC . TRBV29-1 once TRBJ1-2